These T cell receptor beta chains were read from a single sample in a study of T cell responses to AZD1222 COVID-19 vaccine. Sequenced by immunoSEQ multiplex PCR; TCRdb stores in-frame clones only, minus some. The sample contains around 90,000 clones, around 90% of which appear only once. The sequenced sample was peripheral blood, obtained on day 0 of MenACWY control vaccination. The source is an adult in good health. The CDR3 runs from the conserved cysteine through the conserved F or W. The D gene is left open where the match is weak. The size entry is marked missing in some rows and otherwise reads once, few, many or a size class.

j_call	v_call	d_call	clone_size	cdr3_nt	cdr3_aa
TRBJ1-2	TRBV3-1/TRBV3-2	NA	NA	TGTGCCAGCAGCCAAGAAGGGACATTAGGTGGCTACACCTTC	CASSQEGTLGGYTF
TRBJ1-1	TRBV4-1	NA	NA	TGCGCCAGCAGCCAAGGACAGGAGAACACTGAAGCTTTCTTT	CASSQGQENTEAFF
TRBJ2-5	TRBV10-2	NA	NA	TGCGCCAGCAGTGACGGCAGGGAACAAGAGACCCAGTACTTC	CASSDGREQETQYF
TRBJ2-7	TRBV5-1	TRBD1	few	TGCGCCAGCAGCTTGCTGGGGACAGGGGTATCCGAGCAGTACTTC	CASSLLGTGVSEQYF
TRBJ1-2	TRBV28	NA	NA	TGTGCCAGCAGTTCTACCGGGACGGACTATGGCTACACCTTC	CASSSTGTDYGYTF
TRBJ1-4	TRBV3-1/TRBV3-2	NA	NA	TGTGCCAGCAGCCCCTCGAATGAAAAACTGTTTTTT	CASSPSNEKLFF
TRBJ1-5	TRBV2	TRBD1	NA	TGTGCCAGCAGTGATCCTCGACAGGGGGCGCGGGGCAATCAGCCCCAGCATTTT	CASSDPRQGARGNQPQHF
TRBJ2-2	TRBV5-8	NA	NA	TGTGCCAGCAGCTTGCGAGGCGGGGAGCTGTTTTTT	CASSLRGGELFF
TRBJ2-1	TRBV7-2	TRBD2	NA	TGTGCCAGCAGCTTGAGACTAGCGGGAGGTGGGGAGCAGTTCTTC	CASSLRLAGGGEQFF
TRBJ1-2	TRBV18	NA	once	TGTGCCAGCTCACCCGGGGGAGAAGGGTATGGCTACACCTTC	CASSPGGEGYGYTF
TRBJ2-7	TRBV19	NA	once	TGTGCCAGTAGTATAGGACCGGGACTTTCAATCTACGAGCAGTACTTC	CASSIGPGLSIYEQYF
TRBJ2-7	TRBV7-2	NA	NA	TGTGCCAGCAGCTTACGGGAAGGCTCCTACGAGCAGTACTTC	CASSLREGSYEQYF
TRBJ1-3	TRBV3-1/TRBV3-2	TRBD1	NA	TGTGCCAGCAGCAGGACAGGGGCCTCTGGAAACACCATATATTTT	CASSRTGASGNTIYF
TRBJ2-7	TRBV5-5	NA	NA	TGTGCCAGCAAGACTCGGACTGGGGAGCAGTACTTC	CASKTRTGEQYF
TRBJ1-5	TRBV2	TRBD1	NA	TGTGCCAGCACAGGGGGCCTCAGCAATCAGCCCCAGCATTTT	CASTGGLSNQPQHF
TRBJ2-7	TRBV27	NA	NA	TGTGCCAGCAGTCCAATGACTAGAGCCCAACGTGAGCAGTACTTC	CASSPMTRAQREQYF
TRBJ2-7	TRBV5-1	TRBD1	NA	TGCGCCAGCAGCTTGGAACAGGGGCCGCACGAGCAGTACTTC	CASSLEQGPHEQYF
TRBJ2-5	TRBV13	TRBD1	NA	TGTGCCAGCAGCGTTACAAGCCGGACAGGCCAAGAGACCCAGTACTTC	CASSVTSRTGQETQYF
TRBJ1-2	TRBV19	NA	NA	TGTGCCAGTAGTATAGATCTCGACCCCCGTGGCTACACCTTC	CASSIDLDPRGYTF
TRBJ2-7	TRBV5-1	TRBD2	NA	TGCGCCAGCAGTAAAGACCCAGGACTAGCGGGAACCTACGAGCAGTACTTC	CASSKDPGLAGTYEQYF
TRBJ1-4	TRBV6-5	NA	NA	TGTGCCAGCAGTTACTCTACAGCTTATAATGAAAAACTGTTTTTT	CASSYSTAYNEKLFF
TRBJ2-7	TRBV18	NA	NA	TGTGCCAGCTCACCAATGGAGGCGAAGGGGGGGATTACCGAGCAGTACTTC	CASSPMEAKGGITEQYF
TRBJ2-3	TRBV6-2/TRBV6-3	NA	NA	TGTGCCAGCAGTTACGGAGATACGCAGTATTTT	CASSYGDTQYF
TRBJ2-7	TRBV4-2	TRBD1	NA	TGTGCCAGCAGCCAAGGACAGGGGGCGCTCAACGAGCAGTACTTC	CASSQGQGALNEQYF
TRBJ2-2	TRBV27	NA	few	TGTGCCAGCAGCCCCGCGGGCACCGGGGAGCTGTTTTTT	CASSPAGTGELFF
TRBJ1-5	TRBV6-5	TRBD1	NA	TGTGCCAGCAGAACAGGGGGCAGGGGTCAGCCCCAGCATTTT	CASRTGGRGQPQHF
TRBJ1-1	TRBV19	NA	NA	TGTGCCAGTAGTCCTCCTCTCGCCGGGACACCGAACACTGAAGCTTTCTTT	CASSPPLAGTPNTEAFF
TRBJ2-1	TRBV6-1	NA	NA	TGTGCCAGCAGTGAATTGAGTCAAGTATACAATGAGCAGTTCTTC	CASSELSQVYNEQFF
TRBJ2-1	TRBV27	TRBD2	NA	TGTGCCAGCCAGGGCGGGGGGAGGTATGAGCAGTTCTTC	CASQGGGRYEQFF
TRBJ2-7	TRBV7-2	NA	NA	TGTGCCAGCAGCTTAGGACGAACGTCCTACGAGCAGTACTTC	CASSLGRTSYEQYF
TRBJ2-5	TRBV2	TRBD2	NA	TGTGCCAGCACCGGGCCGACTAGCGGGGGCCGAGAGACCCAGTACTTC	CASTGPTSGGRETQYF
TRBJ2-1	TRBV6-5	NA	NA	TGTGCCAGCAGTAATGACAATGAGCAGTTCTTC	CASSNDNEQFF
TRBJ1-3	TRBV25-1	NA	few	TGTGCCAGACAGCTCCGCTCTGGAAACACCATATATTTT	CARQLRSGNTIYF
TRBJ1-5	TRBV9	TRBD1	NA	TGTGCCAGCAGCCCCGGGACAGACAGCAATCAGCCCCAGCATTTT	CASSPGTDSNQPQHF
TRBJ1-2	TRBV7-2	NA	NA	TGTGCCAGCAGCCCTATGGGGCCCTATGGCTACACCTTC	CASSPMGPYGYTF
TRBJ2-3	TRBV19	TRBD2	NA	TGTGCCAGTAGTATAGGACTAGCGGGAGTGTCAGATACGCAGTATTTT	CASSIGLAGVSDTQYF
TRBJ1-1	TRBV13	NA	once	TGTGCCAGCAGGCAGGGGATTAACACTGAAGCTTTCTTT	CASRQGINTEAFF
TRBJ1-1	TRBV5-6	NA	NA	TGTGCCAGCAGCTTGGTGAACACTGAAGCTTTCTTT	CASSLVNTEAFF
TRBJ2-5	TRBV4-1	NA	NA	TGCGCCAGCAGCCTGGCGGGGACCCAAGAGACCCAGTACTTC	CASSLAGTQETQYF
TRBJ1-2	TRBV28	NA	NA	TGTGCCAGCAGTTCGACTGGGACCTCGGACTATGGCTACACCTTC	CASSSTGTSDYGYTF
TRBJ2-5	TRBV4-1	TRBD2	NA	TGCGCCAGCAGCCAAGATCCGGAGCTAGCGGGAGTGGGTGAGACCCAGTACTTC	CASSQDPELAGVGETQYF
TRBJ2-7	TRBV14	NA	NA	TGTGCCAGCAGCCAAGGGAGGGGCAACACCTACGAGCAGTACTTC	CASSQGRGNTYEQYF
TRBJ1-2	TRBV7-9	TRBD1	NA	TGTGCCAGCAGCTCCGGGGCAGGGGGCTTTTATGGCTACACCTTC	CASSSGAGGFYGYTF
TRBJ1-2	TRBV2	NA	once	TGTGCCAGCACCAATCAACTAAACTATGGCTACACCTTC	CASTNQLNYGYTF
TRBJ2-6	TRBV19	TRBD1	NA	TGTGCCAGTAGGAGGGGGCTAGCAGGGACTGGGGCCAACGTCCTGACTTTC	CASRRGLAGTGANVLTF
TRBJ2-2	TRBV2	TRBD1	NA	TGTGCCAGCTCAGGACAGGGATCAACCGGGGAGCTGTTTTTT	CASSGQGSTGELFF
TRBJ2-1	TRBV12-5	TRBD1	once	TGTGCTAGTGGTGGACAGGGGGCTAAAGGTGAGCAGTTCTTC	CASGGQGAKGEQFF
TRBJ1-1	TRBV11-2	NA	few	TGTGCCAGCAGCCCTGGTATTGAAGCTTTCTTT	CASSPGIEAFF
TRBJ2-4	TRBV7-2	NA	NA	TGTGCCAGCAGCTCACCGCCTATGGGACTCGCCAAAAACATTCAGTACTTC	CASSSPPMGLAKNIQYF
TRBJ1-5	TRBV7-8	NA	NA	TGTGCCAGCAGCTTAATTTCGAATAGCAATCAGCCCCAGCATTTT	CASSLISNSNQPQHF
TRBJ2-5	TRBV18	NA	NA	TGTGCCAGCTCACCACCAAGAGGGGGCCAAGAGACCCAGTACTTC	CASSPPRGGQETQYF
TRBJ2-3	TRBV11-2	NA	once	TGTGCCAGCAGCTTAGGATGGACACTGGATACGCAGTATTTT	CASSLGWTLDTQYF
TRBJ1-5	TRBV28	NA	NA	TGTGCCAGCAGTTTAGGGCCAGGGGAGGGACAGCCCCAGCATTTT	CASSLGPGEGQPQHF
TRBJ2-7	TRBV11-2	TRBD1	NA	TGTGCCAGCACCTCAGGGGGAGAGCGGGAGCAGTACTTC	CASTSGGEREQYF
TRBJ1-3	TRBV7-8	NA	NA	TGTGCCAGCAACCCATCTCGGACAGCAGGAAACACCATATATTTT	CASNPSRTAGNTIYF
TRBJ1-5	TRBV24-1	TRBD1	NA	TGTGCCACCAGTGATCGGACAGGGGGCATGCAGCCCCAGCATTTT	CATSDRTGGMQPQHF
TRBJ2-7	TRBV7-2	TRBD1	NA	TGTGCCAGCAGCGTCGACAGGGGGCGCTACGAGCAGTACTTC	CASSVDRGRYEQYF